A single sample is the source of the 11 T cell receptor beta chains below, sequenced in a study of blood T cell repertoires in COVID-19 (dated by TCRdb to the early 2020s). The receptor library was made with the immunoSEQ multiplex PCR assay. This immuneACCESS table, as held by TCRdb, lists in-frame sequences with V and J called but not all clones. Of the missing ones, under half trace to an unresolved V gene in checked studies; the others have no known cause. The sample yields fewer than 150,000 clones; around 87% were counted once. In total, the top ten clones hold 25% to 35% of the sample. The specimen sequenced was peripheral blood. These receptors were collected from an older woman with acute or convalescent COVID-19.

V is TRBV28 and J is TRBJ2-5; 9 nucleotides agree with TRBD2. CDR1 and CDR2 (germline): MDHEN, SYDVKM. J gave up 4 bases and V 10 bases, and 16 bases lay outside the gene matches. The CDR3 has 16 amino acids. The CDR3 bases are TGTGCCACTTCCACCTTCCCAGCGGGGGGTCTAGAGACCCAGTACTTC. Translation gives CATSTFPAGGLETQYF.

The chain links TRBV7-3 to TRBJ1-1, with TRBD1 matching over 7 bases. CDR3 size: 15 residues. Germline trimming cut 8 bases from V and 0 bases from J; bases unmatched to any gene: 9. Looked up from germline, CDR1 is SGHTA and CDR2 is FQGTGA. The CDR3 DNA sequence: TGTGCCAGCGCCAAAGGGGGGACAGTGAACACTGAAGCTTTCTTT. This gives the protein CASAKGGTVNTEAFF.

The V gene is TRBV6-1, the J gene TRBJ1-4; D gene ambiguous. This CDR3 has 17 residues. Per the germline V gene, CDR1 is MNHNS and CDR2 is SASEGT. The V gene lost 4 bases and the J gene lost 4 bases, with 19 bases spanning the gap. The CDR3 bases are TGTGCCAGCAGTGCCACCCATTGGGCTGCTAATAATGAAAAACTGTTTTTT. Encoded protein: CASSATHWAANNEKLFF.

DNA for the CDR3: TGTGCCAGCAGTGCGATCGTGAACACTGAAGCTTTCTTT. Protein product: CASSAIVNTEAFF. The chain combines TRBV28 with TRBJ1-1; D gene uncertain. The V gene lost 5 bases and the J gene lost 0 bases, with 7 bases spanning the gap. The CDR3 loop spans 13 amino acids. Germline CDR1 is MDHEN and CDR2 is SYDVKM.

The V gene is TRBV9, the J gene TRBJ2-2, with TRBD2 identical over 14 bases. The CDR3 loop spans 17 amino acids. Germline CDR1 reads SGDLS; CDR2 reads YYNGEE. V dropped 5 bases and J dropped 5; count of bases not matched to a gene: 8. DNA for the CDR3: TGTGCCAGCAGTGGGACTAGCGGGGGCCTCAGGACCGGGGAGCTGTTTTTT. Protein sequence: CASSGTSGGLRTGELFF.

The chain employs TRBV18 and TRBJ1-5, with 8 bases lining up with TRBD1. J was trimmed by 2 bases and V by 5 bases; bases with no gene match: 5. CDR3 length: 15 residues. Germline V CDR1 and CDR2: KGHSH, LQKENI. CDR3 DNA sequence: TGTGCCAGCTCAGCGGACAGGGTGCGCAATCAGCCCCAGCATTTT. It codes for CASSADRVRNQPQHF. Full variable domain (rest looked up from reference TRBV18 and TRBJ1-5): NAGVMQNPRHLVRRRGQEARLRCSPMKGHSHVYWYRQLPEEGLKFMVYLQKENIIDESGMPKERFSAEFPKEGPSILRIQQVVRGDSAAYFCASSADRVRNQPQHFGDGTRLSIL.

The chain employs TRBV24-1 and TRBJ1-5; D unresolved. Germline CDR1 KGHDR, CDR2 SFDVKD. V lost 4 bases to trimming and J lost 2 bases, with 11 bases between them. The CDR3 loop spans 15 amino acids. DNA of the CDR3: TGTGCCACCAGTGAGAGTACGTTGGGCAATCAGCCCCAGCATTTT. Translation: CATSESTLGNQPQHF.

CDR3 in amino acids: CASSLGLAGGSGTQYF. The CDR3 DNA sequence: TGTGCCAGCAGTTTGGGGCTAGCGGGGGGTTCGGGGACCCAGTACTTC. The gene calls are TRBV27 and TRBJ2-5; 11 bases line up with TRBD2. V was clipped by 3 bases and J by 7 bases; unmatched bases: 10. The CDR3 runs 16 residues. In germline, CDR1 is MNHEY, CDR2 SMNVEV (reference sequence).

The chain recombines TRBV7-5 with TRBJ2-3; the D call of TRBD2 is as the table states it, not checked on the DNA. TRBV7-5 is a pseudogene segment. The CDR3 sequence is 17 residues long. The CDR3 is CVRSSHTGTSTTDTQYF. CDR3 in DNA: TGTGTCAGAAGCTCGCACACCGGGACTAGCACCACAGATACGCAGTATTTT.

The CDR3 DNA reads as TGTGCCAGCAGCTTTTACTCCGCGAACACTGAAGCTTTCTTT. Protein: CASSFYSANTEAFF. The rearrangement joins TRBV5-5 to TRBJ1-1; D ambiguous. V was clipped by 2 bases and J by 1 base, with 9 bases between them. Per germline, CDR1 SGHKS and CDR2 YYEKEE (reference sequence). The CDR3 consists of 14 residues.

This sequence joins TRBV9 and TRBJ1-6; D gene unclear. The CDR3 covers 15 residues. Germline assignment: CDR1 SGDLS and CDR2 YYNGEE. Trimming pared 0 bases from V and 7 bases from J, leaving 11 bases between. The CDR3 DNA sequence: TGTGCCAGCAGCGTAGGGCACGGCGGGAATTCACCCCTCCACTTT. Its translation is CASSVGHGGNSPLHF.